One sample yielded the 5 T cell receptor beta chains listed below, sequenced in a study of T cell responses to AZD1222 COVID-19 vaccine. Some clones are missing from TCRdb's copy, which holds only in-frame ones; the method was immunoSEQ multiplex PCR. The repertoire holds around 140,000 clones, approximately 93% seen once, with around 10% in the top ten. The sample here was peripheral blood, taken after recovery from COVID-19. Receptor source: an adult who had recovered from COVID-19.

About this clone itself: The same CDR3 arises from other DNA sequences in this sample as well. V is TRBV7-9 and J is TRBJ2-7; no clear D gene. Trimming removed 3 bases from V and 2 bases from J, with 5 bases in between. The CDR3 has 12 residues. Per germline, CDR1 SEHNR and CDR2 FQNEAQ (reference sequence). CDR3 loop: CASSLGTYEQYF. CDR3 DNA sequence: TGTGCCAGCAGCTTGGGTACCTACGAGCAGTACTTC.

The CDR3 protein is CASSLVASGLKETQYF. CDR3 nucleotides: TGTGCCAGCAGCTTAGTAGCTAGCGGCCTAAAAGAGACCCAGTACTTC. The gene calls are TRBV7-8 and TRBJ2-5; TRBD2 matches at 7 bases. CDR3 size: 16 residues. After removal of 1 base from V and 3 bases from J, the junction contained 8 bases not matched to a gene. Germline V CDR1 and CDR2: SGHVS, FQNEAQ.

The chain employs TRBV4-1 and TRBJ1-2; D remains ambiguous. Germline V gives CDR1 MGHRA, CDR2 YSYEKL. V was shortened by 1 base and J by 3 bases, with 6 bases between the two germline ends. This CDR3 region has 13 residues. Here the CDR3 reads CASSQADYYGYTF. The CDR3 nucleotides are TGCGCCAGCAGCCAAGCAGATTACTATGGCTACACCTTC.

The CDR3 loop reads CASSPGGQGRNEQFF. CDR3 nucleotides: TGTGCCAGCAGCCCCGGAGGGCAGGGAAGGAATGAGCAGTTCTTC. V is TRBV7-8 and J is TRBJ2-1; TRBD2 might be the D (6 bases). CDR1 is SGHVS, CDR2 FQNEAQ, per germline. The CDR3 loop spans 15 amino acids. Trimming stripped 5 bases from V and 7 bases from J, with 18 bases between. The entire variable domain, with the rest obtained from reference TRBV7-8 and TRBJ2-1, is as follows: GAGVSQSPRYKVAKRGQDVALRCDPISGHVSLFWYQQALGQGPEFLTYFQNEAQLDKSGLPSDRFFAERPEGSVSTLKIQRTQQEDSAVYLCASSPGGQGRNEQFFGPGTRLTVL.

The chain couples TRBV3-1 (or the pseudogene TRBV3-2) to TRBJ2-3; 12 bases are shared with TRBD2. This CDR3 region has 16 residues. Germline V gene data show CDR1 as LGHDT and CDR2 as YNNKEL (reference sequence). V shed 4 bases and J 2 bases; nucleotides not matched to a gene: 4. The CDR3 nucleotides read TGTGCCAGCAGCCCCGGGACTAGCGGGTACACAGATACGCAGTATTTT. It translates to CASSPGTSGYTDTQYF.